The next 8 T cell receptor beta chains were all read from a single sample in a study of cytomegalovirus exposure and HLA in healthy donors. The PCR was carried out with 60 Vbeta primers and 13 Jbeta primers. Sequenced by immunoSEQ multiplex PCR; TCRdb stores in-frame clones only, minus some. The sample lists roughly 130,000 clones; around 80% were seen once. Source material: PBMCs. The origin of the receptors is a man aged 25-45 years in good health and CMV-seronegative.

The rearrangement uses TRBV5-1 and TRBJ1-1, with D perhaps matching TRBD1 (6 bases). Trimming removed 4 bases at V and 1 base at J, with 20 bases between. Germline V gene data show CDR1 as SGHRS and CDR2 as YFSETQ. The CDR3 has 17 amino acids. The CDR3 spells CASSPRGTPRGNTEAFF. The CDR3 DNA sequence: TGCGCCAGCAGCCCCAGAGGGACACCACGTGGGAACACTGAAGCTTTCTTT.

This chain uses TRBV25-1 with TRBJ1-2; D remains ambiguous. V was cut by 8 bases and J by 8 bases, with 15 bases left in between. The CDR3 runs to 12 residues. CDR1 and CDR2 (germline): MGHDK, SYGVNS. Here the CDR3 reads CASADSERGYTF. CDR3 in DNA: TGTGCCAGCGCCGACTCGGAGCGGGGCTACACCTTC.

V usage is TRBV27 and J usage is TRBJ2-1, with a weak D call TRBD2 (5 bases). The V gene lost 8 bases and the J gene lost 0 bases, with 14 bases spanning the gap. This CDR3 is built from 15 residues. The germline V gene encodes CDR1 MNHEY and CDR2 SMNVEV (reference sequence). The chain's CDR3 is CASCEGGRSYNEQFF. Here the CDR3 DNA reads TGTGCCAGCTGCGAAGGAGGTCGCTCCTACAATGAGCAGTTCTTC.

The chain recombines TRBV4-3 with TRBJ1-6; D might be TRBD1 (5 bases). V lost 0 bases and J 6 bases, leaving 12 bases between the germline ends. From germline, CDR1 is LGHNA and CDR2 YSLEER. The CDR3 consists of 16 residues. Here the CDR3 reads CASSQDGGAFNSPLHF. CDR3 sequence (DNA): TGCGCCAGCAGCCAAGATGGTGGGGCTTTTAATTCACCCCTCCACTTT.

The chain links TRBV9 to TRBJ2-1, with 9 bases identical to TRBD1. V lost 2 bases, J lost 7 bases, and 7 bases stayed unmatched. Germline CDR1 is SGDLS and CDR2 is YYNGEE. The CDR3 runs to 15 residues. CDR3 coding DNA: TGTGCCAGCAGCGTTGCCCCGACAGGGGGGAATGAGCAGTTCTTC. Its translation: CASSVAPTGGNEQFF.

The chain couples TRBV7-9 to TRBJ2-1; D is ambiguous. This CDR3 has 14 amino acids. Germline CDR1 is SEHNR and CDR2 is FQNEAQ (reference sequence). Trimming pared 0 bases from V and 5 bases from J, leaving 8 bases between. DNA of the CDR3: TGTGCCAGCAGCTTAGCTGTCGGTGACAATGAGCAGTTCTTC. Translated, it gives CASSLAVGDNEQFF. The variable domain in full, completed from reference TRBV7-9 and TRBJ2-1, reads DTGVSQNPRHKITKRGQNVTFRCDPISEHNRLYWYRQTLGQGPEFLTYFQNEAQLEKSRLLSDRFSAERPKGSFSTLEIQRTEQGDSAMYLCASSLAVGDNEQFFGPGTRLTVL.

In the case of this clone: A read error may account for a junction end that differs from germline. The chain carries TRBV7-2 and TRBJ2-7, with D maybe TRBD1 (5 bases). The length of the CDR3 is 14 residues. CDR1 is SGHTA and CDR2 is FQGNSA in the germline V gene. Here the CDR3 reads CASSLDLWSDSWNF. The CDR3 DNA reads as TGTGCCAGCAGCTTAGATTTATGGTCCGACAGTTGGAACTTC.

This chain connects TRBV6-1 to TRBJ2-7; the D is unclear. The CDR3 sequence is 12 residues long. Germline assignment: CDR1 MNHNS and CDR2 SASEGT. V gave up 8 bases and J gave up 4 bases, with 12 bases separating them. This chain's CDR3 is CASRRTDYEQYF. In DNA, the CDR3 is TGTGCCAGCCGCCGAACAGATTACGAGCAGTACTTC.